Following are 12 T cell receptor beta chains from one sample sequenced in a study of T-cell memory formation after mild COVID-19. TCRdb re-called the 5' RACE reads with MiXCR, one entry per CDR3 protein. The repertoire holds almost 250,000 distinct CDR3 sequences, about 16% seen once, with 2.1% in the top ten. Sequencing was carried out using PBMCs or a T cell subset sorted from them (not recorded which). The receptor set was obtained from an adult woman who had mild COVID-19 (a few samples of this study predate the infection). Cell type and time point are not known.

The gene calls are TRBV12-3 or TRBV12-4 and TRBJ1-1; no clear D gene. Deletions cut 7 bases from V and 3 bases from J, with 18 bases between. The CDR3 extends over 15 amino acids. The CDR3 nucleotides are TGTGCCAGCAAAAGATCCGGTCAGGAGTACACTGAAGCTTTCTTT. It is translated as CASKRSGQEYTEAFF.

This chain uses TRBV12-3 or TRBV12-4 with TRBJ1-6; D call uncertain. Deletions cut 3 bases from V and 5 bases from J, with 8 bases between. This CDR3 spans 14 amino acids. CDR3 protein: CASSFLRDNSPLHF. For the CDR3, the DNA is TGTGCCAGCAGTTTTTTAAGGGATAATTCACCCCTCCACTTT.

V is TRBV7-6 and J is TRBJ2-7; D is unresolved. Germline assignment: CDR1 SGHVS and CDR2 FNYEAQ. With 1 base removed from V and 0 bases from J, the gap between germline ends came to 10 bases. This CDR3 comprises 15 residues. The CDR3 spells CASSLGAESSYEQYF. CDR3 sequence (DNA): TGTGCCAGCAGCTTAGGGGCAGAGAGCTCCTACGAGCAGTACTTC.

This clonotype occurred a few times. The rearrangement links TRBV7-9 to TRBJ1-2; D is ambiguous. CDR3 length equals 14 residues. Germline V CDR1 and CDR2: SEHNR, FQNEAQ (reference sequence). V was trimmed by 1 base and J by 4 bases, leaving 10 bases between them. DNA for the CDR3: TGTGCCAGCAGCTTAGGAGCCAGAACCTATGGCTACACCTTC. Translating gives CASSLGARTYGYTF.

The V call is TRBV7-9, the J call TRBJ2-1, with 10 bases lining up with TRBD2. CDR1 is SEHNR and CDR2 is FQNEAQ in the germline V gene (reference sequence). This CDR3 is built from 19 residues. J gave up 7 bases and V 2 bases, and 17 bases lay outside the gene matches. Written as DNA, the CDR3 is TGTGCCAGCAGCTTAAGCCGACCTTCTAGGCTAGCGGGAGTTAATGAGCAGTTCTTC. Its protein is CASSLSRPSRLAGVNEQFF.

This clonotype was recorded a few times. CDR3 protein: CASTSRGLGYYGYTF. The CDR3 coding sequence is TGTGCCAGCACATCCAGGGGGCTTGGATATTATGGCTACACCTTC. The J gene is TRBJ1-2, the V gene TRBV12-3 or TRBV12-4; 8 bases are shared with TRBD1. Unmatched junction bases numbered 12, after V lost 7 bases and J lost 5 bases. There are 15 residues in the CDR3.

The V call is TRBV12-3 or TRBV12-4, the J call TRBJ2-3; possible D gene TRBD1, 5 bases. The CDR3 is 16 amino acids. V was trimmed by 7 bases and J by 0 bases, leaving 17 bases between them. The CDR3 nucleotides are TGTGCCAGCACCATTATAAGGGGTGTCAGCACAGATACGCAGTATTTT. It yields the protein CASTIIRGVSTDTQYF.

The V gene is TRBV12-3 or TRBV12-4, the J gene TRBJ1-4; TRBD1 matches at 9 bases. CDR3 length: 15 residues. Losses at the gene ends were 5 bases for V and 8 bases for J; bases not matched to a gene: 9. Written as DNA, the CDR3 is TGTGCCAGCAGTGCCCGGACAGGGGAAGAGGAAAAACTGTTTTTT. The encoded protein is CASSARTGEEEKLFF.

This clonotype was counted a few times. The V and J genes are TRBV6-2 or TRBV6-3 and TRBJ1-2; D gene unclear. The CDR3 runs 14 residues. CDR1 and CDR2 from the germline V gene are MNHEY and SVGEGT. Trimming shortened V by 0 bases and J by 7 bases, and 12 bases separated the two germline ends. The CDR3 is CASSYSKSARGYTF. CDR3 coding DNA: TGTGCCAGCAGTTACTCGAAGTCCGCCCGTGGCTACACCTTC.

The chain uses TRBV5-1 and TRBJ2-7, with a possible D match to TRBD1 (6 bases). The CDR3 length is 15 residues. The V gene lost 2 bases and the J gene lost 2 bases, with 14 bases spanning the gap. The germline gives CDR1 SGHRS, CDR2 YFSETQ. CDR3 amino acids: CASSFSRTETYEQYF. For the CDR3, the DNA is TGCGCCAGCAGCTTTTCTCGGACAGAGACCTACGAGCAGTACTTC.

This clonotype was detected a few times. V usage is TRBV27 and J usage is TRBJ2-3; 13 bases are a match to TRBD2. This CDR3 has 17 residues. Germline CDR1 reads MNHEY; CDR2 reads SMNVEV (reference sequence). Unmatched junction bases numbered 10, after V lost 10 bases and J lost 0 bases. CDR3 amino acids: CATLRTSGRSSTDTQYF. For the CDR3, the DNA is TGTGCCACCTTACGGACTAGCGGGAGATCAAGCACAGATACGCAGTATTTT.

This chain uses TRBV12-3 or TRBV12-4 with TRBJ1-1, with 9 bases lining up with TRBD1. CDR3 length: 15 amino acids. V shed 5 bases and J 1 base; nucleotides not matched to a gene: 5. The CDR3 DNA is TGTGCCAGCAGTGCCAGGACAGGGGAGAACACTGAAGCTTTCTTT. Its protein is CASSARTGENTEAFF.